This TCR beta chain was documented in a study of T cell responses to AZD1222 COVID-19 vaccine. Findings and limits, study-wide: Spike-specific TCR breadth and depth both grew after two AZD1222 doses. Close to half of all spike-specific TCRs reportedly target regions of the variants that are unmutated. Spike-wide vaccine-associated CD4 TCRs dominated at 160-218 and 743-854.

Method: immunoSEQ multiplex PCR; TCRdb's copy keeps in-frame clones and lacks some. In total, the table holds over 140,000 clones. Germline-derived CDR1 and CDR2 are DFQATT and SNEGSKA (reference sequence). The CDR3 loop spans 13 amino acids. V lost 3 bases, J lost 3 bases, and 11 bases lay in between. Comment on this clone: Its antigen is unknown.

The sequence was collected from an adult in good health. This sequence joins TRBV20-1 and TRBJ1-2, with D perhaps matching TRBD1 (5 bases). The sample consisted of peripheral blood. The CDR3 here is CSASGGWDYGYTF. CDR3 nucleotide sequence: TGCAGTGCTAGTGGGGGGTGGGACTATGGCTACACCTTC.